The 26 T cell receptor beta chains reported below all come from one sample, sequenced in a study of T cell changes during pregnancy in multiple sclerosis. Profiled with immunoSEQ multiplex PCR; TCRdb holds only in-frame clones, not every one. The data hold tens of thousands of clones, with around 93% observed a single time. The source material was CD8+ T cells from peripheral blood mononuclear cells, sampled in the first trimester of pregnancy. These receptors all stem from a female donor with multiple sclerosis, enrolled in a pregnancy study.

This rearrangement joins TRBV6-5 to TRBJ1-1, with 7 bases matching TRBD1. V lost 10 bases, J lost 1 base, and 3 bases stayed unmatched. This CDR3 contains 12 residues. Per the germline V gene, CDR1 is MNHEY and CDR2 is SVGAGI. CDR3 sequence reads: CAIRQGNTEAFF. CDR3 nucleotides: TGTGCCATCCGACAGGGGAACACTGAAGCTTTCTTT.

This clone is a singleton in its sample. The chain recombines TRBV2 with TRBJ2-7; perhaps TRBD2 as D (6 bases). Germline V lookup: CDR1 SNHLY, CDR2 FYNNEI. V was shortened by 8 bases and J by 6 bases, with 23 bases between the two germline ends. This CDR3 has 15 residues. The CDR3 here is CASYPIGIGLSEQYF. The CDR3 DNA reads TGTGCCAGCTACCCGATAGGGATAGGACTAAGCGAGCAGTACTTC.

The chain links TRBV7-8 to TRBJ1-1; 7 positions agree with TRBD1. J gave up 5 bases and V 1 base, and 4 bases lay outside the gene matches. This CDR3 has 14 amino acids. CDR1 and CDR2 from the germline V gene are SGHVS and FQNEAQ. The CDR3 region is CASSLGSTGTEAFF. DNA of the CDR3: TGTGCCAGCAGCTTAGGCTCGACAGGGACTGAAGCTTTCTTT.

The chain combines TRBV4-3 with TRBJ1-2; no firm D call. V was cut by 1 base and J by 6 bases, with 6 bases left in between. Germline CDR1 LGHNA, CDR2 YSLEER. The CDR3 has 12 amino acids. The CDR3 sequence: CASSQAGNGYTF. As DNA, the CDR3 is TGCGCCAGCAGCCAAGCGGGGAATGGCTACACCTTC.

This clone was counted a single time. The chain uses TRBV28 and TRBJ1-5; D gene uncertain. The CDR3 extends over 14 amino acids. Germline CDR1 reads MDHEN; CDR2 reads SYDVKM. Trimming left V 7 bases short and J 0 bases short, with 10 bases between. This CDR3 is CASKKLLSNQPQHF. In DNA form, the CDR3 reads TGTGCCAGCAAAAAGCTCCTTAGCAATCAGCCCCAGCATTTT.

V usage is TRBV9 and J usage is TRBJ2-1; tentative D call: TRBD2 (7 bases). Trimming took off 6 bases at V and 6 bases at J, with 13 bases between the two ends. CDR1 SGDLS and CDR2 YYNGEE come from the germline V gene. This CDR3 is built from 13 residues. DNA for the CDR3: TGTGCCAGCAAGGGGGGGGAGGCCAATGAGCAGTTCTTC. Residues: CASKGGEANEQFF.

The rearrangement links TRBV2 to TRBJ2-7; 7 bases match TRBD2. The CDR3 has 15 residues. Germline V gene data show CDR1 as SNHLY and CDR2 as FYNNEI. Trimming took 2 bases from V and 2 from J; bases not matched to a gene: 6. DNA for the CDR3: TGTGCCAGCAGTGAATTGGGGGGGATAACCTACGAGCAGTACTTC. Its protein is CASSELGGITYEQYF.

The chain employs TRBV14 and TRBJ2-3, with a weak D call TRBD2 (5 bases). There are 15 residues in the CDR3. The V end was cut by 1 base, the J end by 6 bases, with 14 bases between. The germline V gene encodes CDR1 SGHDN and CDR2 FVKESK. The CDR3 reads CASSQVQPPGDTQYF. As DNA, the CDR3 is TGTGCCAGCAGCCAAGTCCAGCCTCCGGGGGATACGCAGTATTTT.

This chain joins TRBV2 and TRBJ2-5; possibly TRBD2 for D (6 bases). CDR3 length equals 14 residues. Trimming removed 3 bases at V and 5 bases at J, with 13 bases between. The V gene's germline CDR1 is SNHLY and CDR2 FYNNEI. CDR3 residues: CASSELGGEETQYF. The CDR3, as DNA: TGTGCCAGCAGTGAGCTCGGAGGGGAGGAGACCCAGTACTTC.

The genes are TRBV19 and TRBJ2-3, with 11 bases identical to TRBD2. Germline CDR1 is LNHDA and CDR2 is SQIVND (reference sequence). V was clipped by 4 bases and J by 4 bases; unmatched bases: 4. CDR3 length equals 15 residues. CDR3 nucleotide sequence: TGTGCCAGTAGTAGCGTAGCGGGAGGGTCAGATACGCAGTATTTT. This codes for CASSSVAGGSDTQYF.

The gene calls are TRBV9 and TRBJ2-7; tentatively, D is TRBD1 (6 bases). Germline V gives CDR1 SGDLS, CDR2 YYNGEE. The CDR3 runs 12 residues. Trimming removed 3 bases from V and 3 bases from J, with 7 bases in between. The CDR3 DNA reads TGTGCCAGCAGCGGAGGGGGCTACGAGCAGTACTTC. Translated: CASSGGGYEQYF.

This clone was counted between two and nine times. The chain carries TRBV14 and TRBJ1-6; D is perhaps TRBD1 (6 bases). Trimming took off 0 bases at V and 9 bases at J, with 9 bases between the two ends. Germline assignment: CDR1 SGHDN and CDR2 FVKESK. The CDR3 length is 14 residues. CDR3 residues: CASSQEGGGSPLHF. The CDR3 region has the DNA TGTGCCAGCAGCCAAGAAGGGGGTGGTTCACCCCTCCACTTT.

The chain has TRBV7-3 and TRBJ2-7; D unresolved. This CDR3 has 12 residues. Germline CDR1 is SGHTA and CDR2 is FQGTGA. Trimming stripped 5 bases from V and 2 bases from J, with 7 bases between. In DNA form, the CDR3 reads TGTGCCAGCAGCCCAGGAACCTACGAGCAGTACTTC. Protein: CASSPGTYEQYF.

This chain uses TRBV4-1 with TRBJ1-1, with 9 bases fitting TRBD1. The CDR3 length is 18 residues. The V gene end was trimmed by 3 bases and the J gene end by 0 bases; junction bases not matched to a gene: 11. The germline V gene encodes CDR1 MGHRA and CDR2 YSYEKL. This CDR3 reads CASSHNLRDRAMNTEAFF. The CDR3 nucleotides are TGCGCCAGCAGCCATAACCTCCGGGACAGGGCCATGAACACTGAAGCTTTCTTT.

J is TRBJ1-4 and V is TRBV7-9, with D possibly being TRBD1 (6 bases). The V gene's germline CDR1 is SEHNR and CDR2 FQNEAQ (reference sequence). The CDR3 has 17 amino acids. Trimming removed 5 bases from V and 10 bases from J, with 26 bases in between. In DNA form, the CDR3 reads TGTGCCAGCAGCCCCCCCCTGAGAGACAGGAGCCACGGAAAACTGTTTTTT. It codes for CASSPPLRDRSHGKLFF.

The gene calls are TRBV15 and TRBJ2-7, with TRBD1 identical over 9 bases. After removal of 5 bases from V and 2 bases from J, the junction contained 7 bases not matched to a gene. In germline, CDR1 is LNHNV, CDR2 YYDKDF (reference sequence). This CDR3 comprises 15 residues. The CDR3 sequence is CATSGGQGPTYEQYF. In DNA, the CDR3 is TGTGCCACCAGCGGGGGACAGGGCCCAACCTACGAGCAGTACTTC.

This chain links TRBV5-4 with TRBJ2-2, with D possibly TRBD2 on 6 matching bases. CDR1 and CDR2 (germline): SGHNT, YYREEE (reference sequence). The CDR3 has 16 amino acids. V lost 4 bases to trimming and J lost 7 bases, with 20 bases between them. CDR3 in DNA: TGTGCCAGCAGCACGGATCCCTGGGGGGTCGTCGGGGAGCTGTTTTTT. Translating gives CASSTDPWGVVGELFF.

This CDR3 reads CASSLKHRSNTEAFF. The CDR3 DNA is TGTGCCAGCAGCTTAAAACACAGAAGTAACACTGAAGCTTTCTTT. The V and J genes are TRBV5-4 and TRBJ1-1; D ambiguous. The CDR3 has 15 residues. The germline V and J ends were trimmed by 2 bases and 2 bases, with 13 bases remaining between them. Germline V gene lookup returns CDR1 SGHNT and CDR2 YYREEE (reference sequence).

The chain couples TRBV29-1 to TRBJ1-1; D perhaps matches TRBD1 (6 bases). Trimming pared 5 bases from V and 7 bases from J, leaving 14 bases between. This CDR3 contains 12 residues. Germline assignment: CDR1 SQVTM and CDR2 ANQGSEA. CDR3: CSVWGRTDEAFF. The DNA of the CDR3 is TGCAGCGTTTGGGGGCGGACAGATGAAGCTTTCTTT.

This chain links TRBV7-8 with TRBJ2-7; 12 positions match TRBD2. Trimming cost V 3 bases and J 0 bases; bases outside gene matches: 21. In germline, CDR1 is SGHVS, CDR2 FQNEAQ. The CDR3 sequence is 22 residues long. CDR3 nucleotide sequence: TGTGCCAGCAGCTTCCTTCCCACCCCAGAGCTACTAGCGGGAGGTTCCTCCTACGAGCAGTACTTC. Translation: CASSFLPTPELLAGGSSYEQYF.

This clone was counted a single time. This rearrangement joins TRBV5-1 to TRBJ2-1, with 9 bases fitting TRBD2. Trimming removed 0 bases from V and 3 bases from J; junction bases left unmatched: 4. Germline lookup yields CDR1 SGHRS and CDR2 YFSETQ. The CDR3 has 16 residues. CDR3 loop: CASSLVHSGSYNEQFF. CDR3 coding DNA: TGCGCCAGCAGCTTGGTTCATAGCGGGAGCTACAATGAGCAGTTCTTC.

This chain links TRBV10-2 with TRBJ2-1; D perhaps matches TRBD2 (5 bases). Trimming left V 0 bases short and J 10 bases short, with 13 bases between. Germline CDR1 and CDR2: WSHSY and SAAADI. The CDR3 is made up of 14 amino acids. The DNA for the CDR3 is TGCGCCAGCAGTGAGTCTACCGCGGGTCAGGAGCAGTTCTTC. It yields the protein CASSESTAGQEQFF.

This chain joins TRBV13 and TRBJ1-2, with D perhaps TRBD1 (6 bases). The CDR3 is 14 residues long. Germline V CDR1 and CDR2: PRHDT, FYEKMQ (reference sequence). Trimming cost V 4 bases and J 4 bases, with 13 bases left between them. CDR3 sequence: CASSSQGRGYGYTF. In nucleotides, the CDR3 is TGTGCCAGCAGCTCACAGGGTAGAGGCTATGGCTACACCTTC.

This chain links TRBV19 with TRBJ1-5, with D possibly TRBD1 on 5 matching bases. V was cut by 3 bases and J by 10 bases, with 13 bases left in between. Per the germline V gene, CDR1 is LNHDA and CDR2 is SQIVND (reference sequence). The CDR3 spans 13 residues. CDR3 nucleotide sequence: TGTGCCAGTAGTATTCGTTCCAGGGAACCCCAGCATTTT. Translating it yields CASSIRSREPQHF.

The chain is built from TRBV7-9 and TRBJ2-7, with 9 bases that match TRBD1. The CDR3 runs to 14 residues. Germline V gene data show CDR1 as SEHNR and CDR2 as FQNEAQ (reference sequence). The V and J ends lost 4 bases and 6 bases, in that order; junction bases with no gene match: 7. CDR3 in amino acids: CASSYRDRVSEQYF. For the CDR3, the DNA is TGTGCCAGCAGCTACCGGGACAGGGTCTCCGAGCAGTACTTC.

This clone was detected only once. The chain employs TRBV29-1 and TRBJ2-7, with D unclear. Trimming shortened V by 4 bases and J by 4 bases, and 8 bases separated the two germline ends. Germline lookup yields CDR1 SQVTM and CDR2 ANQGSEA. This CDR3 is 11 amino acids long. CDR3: CSVGHLYEQYF. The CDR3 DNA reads TGCAGCGTTGGACACCTTTACGAGCAGTACTTC.